The next 10 T cell receptor beta chains were all read from a single sample in a study of regulatory T cells in long-lasting Graves disease. CDR3-region Arm-PCR and iRepertoire HTBI primers produced the TCR beta libraries. TCRdb itself ran the multiplex PCR reads through MiXCR, one entry per CDR3 protein. The table includes 300,000 to 400,000 distinct CDR3 sequences, approximately 15% detected once. Time point specified: newly diagnosed GD, antithyroid drugs for less than 3 months. From PBMCs, RNA was extracted and then used to make the TCR library. Another study also made use of these data, one on T cells in Graves' hyperthyroidism and ophthalmopathy.

Sequenced here: peripheral blood mononuclear cells (PBMCs), sampled at new diagnosis, from a patient treated with antithyroid drugs. The receptors originated from a middle-aged man with Graves disease.

This clonotype was seen only a few times. CDR3 amino acids: CASSLNPQIGETQYF. Here the CDR3 DNA reads TGTGCCAGCAGCTTGAATCCGCAAATCGGGGAGACCCAGTACTTC. The chain uses TRBV11-2 and TRBJ2-5; D gene ambiguous. Germline CDR1 is SGHAT and CDR2 is FQNNGV. The CDR3 covers 15 residues. Trimming removed 3 bases at V and 5 bases at J, with 16 bases between.

This clonotype was counted at least ten times. This chain links TRBV28 with TRBJ2-7, with TRBD1 as a possible D gene (6 bases). V lost 6 bases and J lost 2, with 26 bases in between. From germline, CDR1 is MDHEN and CDR2 SYDVKM. The CDR3 totals 18 residues. The CDR3 loop is CASSSWGPTFPGPYEQYF. The CDR3, as DNA: TGTGCCAGCAGCTCGTGGGGGCCCACGTTCCCCGGTCCCTACGAGCAGTACTTC. The entire variable domain, with the rest obtained from reference TRBV28 and TRBJ2-7, is as follows: DVKVTQSSRYLVKRTGEKVFLECVQDMDHENMFWYRQDPGLGLRLIYFSYDVKMKEKGDIPEGYSVSREKKERFSLILESASTNQTSMYLCASSSWGPTFPGPYEQYFGPGTRLTVT.

This clonotype was detected ten times or more. The chain links TRBV2 to TRBJ2-5, with 7 nucleotides matching TRBD1. CDR1 is SNHLY and CDR2 is FYNNEI in the germline V gene. V was clipped by 6 bases and J by 4 bases; unmatched bases: 8. This CDR3 spans 14 amino acids. CDR3 protein: CASSASGGRETQYF. CDR3 sequence (DNA): TGTGCCAGCAGCGCTTCAGGGGGACGAGAGACCCAGTACTTC.

This clonotype was seen at least ten times. V is TRBV28 and J is TRBJ2-7, with 9 bases matching TRBD1. Per germline, CDR1 MDHEN and CDR2 SYDVKM. With V trimmed by 4 bases and J by 2 bases, 6 bases remained unmatched. The CDR3 runs to 15 residues. As DNA, the CDR3 is TGTGCCAGCAGTTCTCCGGGACAGGGTACCTACGAGCAGTACTTC. Protein: CASSSPGQGTYEQYF. Complete variable domain (other parts from reference TRBV28 and TRBJ2-7): DVKVTQSSRYLVKRTGEKVFLECVQDMDHENMFWYRQDPGLGLRLIYFSYDVKMKEKGDIPEGYSVSREKKERFSLILESASTNQTSMYLCASSSPGQGTYEQYFGPGTRLTVT.

This clonotype has at least ten counts. The rearrangement joins TRBV11-2 to TRBJ2-5; TRBD1 or TRBD2 may be the D gene (6 bases each). Germline loops: CDR1 SGHAT, CDR2 FQNNGV. The V end lost 3 bases, the J end lost 5 bases, and 13 bases lay between the germline ends. CDR3 size: 14 residues. Written as DNA, the CDR3 is TGTGCCAGCAGCTTCGGGGGCAGCCGGGAGACCCAGTACTTC. This sequence encodes CASSFGGSRETQYF.

This clonotype was detected ten times or more. The V call is TRBV18, the J call TRBJ2-5, with D unclear. CDR1 and CDR2 from the germline V gene are KGHSH and LQKENI. Trimming took off 0 bases at V and 5 bases at J, with 7 bases between the two ends. CDR3 length: 13 residues. This chain's CDR3 is CASSPPRVETQYF. CDR3 coding DNA: TGTGCCAGCTCACCACCACGGGTGGAGACCCAGTACTTC.

This clonotype came up many times. The chain is built from TRBV5-5 and TRBJ1-2; possibly TRBD1 for D (5 bases). The V end was cut by 5 bases, the J end by 1 base, with 12 bases between. The CDR3 extends over 14 amino acids. Germline CDR1 is SGHKS and CDR2 is YYEKEE (reference sequence). The CDR3, as DNA: TGTGCCAGCAGAGTCGAGGGGAGTAACTATGGCTACACCTTC. This translates into CASRVEGSNYGYTF.

About this clonotype: Since a much larger clone is just one base distant, this may be a read error. The V and J genes are TRBV24-1 and TRBJ1-1; D is undetermined. Germline V gives CDR1 KGHDR, CDR2 SFDVKD. Trimming left V 7 bases short and J 6 bases short, with 11 bases between. The CDR3 extends over 12 amino acids. The CDR3 loop reads CATSQGRAEAFF. The CDR3 DNA sequence: TGTGCCACCAGCCAAGGGAGGGCTGAAGCTTTCTTT.

At least ten counts were recorded for this clonotype. This chain connects TRBV28 to TRBJ2-3; a weak D match, TRBD2 (6 bases). Trimming stripped 3 bases from V and 1 base from J, with 11 bases between. The CDR3 extends over 15 amino acids. The germline gives CDR1 MDHEN, CDR2 SYDVKM. The CDR3 DNA follows: TGTGCCAGCAGTTTTGTTAGCGGAGGCACAGATACGCAGTATTTT. Translated: CASSFVSGGTDTQYF.

This clonotype appeared many times. This chain connects TRBV2 to TRBJ1-5; D is ambiguous. The CDR3 has 13 residues. From germline, CDR1 is SNHLY and CDR2 FYNNEI. Trimming took 7 bases from V and 1 from J, leaving 8 bases between them. This chain's CDR3 is CASNPGSNQPQHF. In DNA, the CDR3 is TGTGCCAGCAATCCGGGAAGCAATCAGCCCCAGCATTTT. Based on the CDR3 plus reference TRBV2 and TRBJ1-5, the full variable domain is EPEVTQTPSHQVTQMGQEVILRCVPISNHLYFYWYRQILGQKVEFLVSFYNNEISEKSEIFDDQFSVERPDGSNFTLKIRSTKLEDSAMYFCASNPGSNQPQHFGDGTRLSIL.